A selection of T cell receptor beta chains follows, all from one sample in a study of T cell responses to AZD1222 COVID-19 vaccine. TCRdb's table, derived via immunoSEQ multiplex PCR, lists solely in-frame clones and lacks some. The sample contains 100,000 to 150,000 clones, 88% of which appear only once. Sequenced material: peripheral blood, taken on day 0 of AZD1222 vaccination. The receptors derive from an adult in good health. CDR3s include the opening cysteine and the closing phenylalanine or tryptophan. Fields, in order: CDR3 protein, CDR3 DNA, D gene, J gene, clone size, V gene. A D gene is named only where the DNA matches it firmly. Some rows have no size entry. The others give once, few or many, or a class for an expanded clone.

CASSSRRDTEAFF,TGTGCCAGTAGTTCCCGCAGGGACACTGAAGCTTTCTTT,-,TRBJ1-1,once,TRBV19
CASSEEAGGNQPQHF,TGTGCCAGCAGTGAAGAGGCAGGGGGTAATCAGCCCCAGCATTTT,TRBD1,TRBJ1-5,-,TRBV2
CASSPRGYEYEQYF,TGTGCCAGCAGCCCCCGAGGATATGAATACGAGCAGTACTTC,-,TRBJ2-7,-,TRBV5-5
CASSLKETQYF,TGTGCCAGCAGCTTGAAGGAGACCCAGTACTTC,-,TRBJ2-5,-,TRBV11-3
CASSLGGSSYEQYF,TGTGCCAGCAGCTTGGGCGGATCCTCCTACGAGCAGTACTTC,-,TRBJ2-7,-,TRBV5-4
CASSLDREETQYF,TGTGCCAGCAGCTTAGACAGGGAAGAGACCCAGTACTTC,-,TRBJ2-5,-,TRBV7-2
CASSPGSTNEKLFF,TGTGCCAGCTCACCAGGCTCAACTAATGAAAAACTGTTTTTT,-,TRBJ1-4,few,TRBV18
CATSPTVNYGYTF,TGTGCCACCAGCCCGACAGTTAACTATGGCTACACCTTC,-,TRBJ1-2,-,TRBV15
CASSDPGQGIAEAFF,TGTGCCAGCAGTGACCCGGGACAGGGGATCGCTGAAGCTTTCTTT,TRBD1,TRBJ1-1,-,TRBV25-1
CSVRRTGLGGYTF,TGCAGCGTCCGACGGACGGGCTTGGGAGGCTACACCTTC,-,TRBJ1-2,-,TRBV29-1
CASSLPRGVQETQYF,TGTGCCAGTTCCCTCCCGCGGGGGGTACAAGAGACCCAGTACTTC,TRBD2,TRBJ2-5,-,TRBV7-9
CASSPGTPYGYTF,TGTGCCAGCAGCCCCGGTACACCTTATGGCTACACCTTC,-,TRBJ1-2,-,TRBV7-3
CASGEGPGGELFF,TGTGCCAGCGGGGAGGGACCCGGCGGGGAGCTGTTTTTT,TRBD2,TRBJ2-2,-,TRBV9
CATSRGQIGGFSGNTIYF,TGTGCCACCAGCAGAGGTCAAATCGGAGGTTTCTCTGGAAACACCATATATTTT,-,TRBJ1-3,-,TRBV15
CASSKTGTPNIQYF,TGTGCCAGCAGTAAAACCGGGACACCCAACATTCAGTACTTC,-,TRBJ2-4,-,TRBV2
CASSSDGASYEQYF,TGTGCCAGCAGCTCAGATGGGGCTAGCTACGAGCAGTACTTC,-,TRBJ2-7,-,TRBV9
CASSPIQGAYEQYF,TGCGCCAGCAGCCCGATACAGGGCGCCTACGAGCAGTACTTC,-,TRBJ2-7,once,TRBV5-1
CASSHGTFNTGELFF,TGCGCCAGCAGCCACGGGACCTTTAACACCGGGGAGCTGTTTTTT,-,TRBJ2-2,-,TRBV4-3
CASSLEQLGRSGYTF,TGTGCCAGCTCCCTAGAACAGCTAGGGAGAAGTGGCTACACCTTC,-,TRBJ1-2,-,TRBV18
CASSQTLAGVWETQYF,TGCGCCAGCAGCCAAACACTAGCGGGAGTATGGGAGACCCAGTACTTC,TRBD2,TRBJ2-5,-,TRBV4-1
CASSQGGGVNTEAFF,TGTGCCAGCAGCCAAGGTGGGGGGGTGAACACTGAAGCTTTCTTT,-,TRBJ1-1,-,TRBV3-1/TRBV3-2
CASSLAPQVLINEQFF,TGTGCCAGCAGCTTAGCCCCCCAGGTGCTCATCAATGAGCAGTTCTTC,-,TRBJ2-1,-,TRBV11-2
CASSRPTYEQYF,TGTGCCAGCAGCCGACCAACCTACGAGCAGTACTTC,-,TRBJ2-7,-,TRBV13
CASSQVGGTQLYEQYF,TGTGCCAGCAGCCAAGTCGGGGGGACCCAGCTTTACGAGCAGTACTTC,TRBD2,TRBJ2-7,-,TRBV3-1/TRBV3-2
CASSPIAKTTDTQYF,TGTGCCAGCAGCCCCATAGCTAAAACCACAGATACGCAGTATTTT,-,TRBJ2-3,-,TRBV5-4
CASSLQRSSYNEQFF,TGTGCCAGCAGCTTACAGCGGAGCTCCTACAATGAGCAGTTCTTC,-,TRBJ2-1,-,TRBV7-9
CASSEEGGGQGYTF,TGTGCCAGCAGTGAAGAAGGTGGGGGACAGGGCTACACCTTC,TRBD1,TRBJ1-2,-,TRBV2
CATSRALSGNTIYF,TGTGCCACCAGCAGGGCCCTCTCTGGAAACACCATATATTTT,-,TRBJ1-3,-,TRBV15
CASSEAPGTSGRTYEQYF,TGTGCCAGCAGTGAAGCGCCAGGGACTAGCGGGAGGACATACGAGCAGTACTTC,TRBD2,TRBJ2-7,-,TRBV6-1
CASSPLGETQYF,TGCGCCAGCAGCCCCCTGGGGGAGACCCAGTACTTC,-,TRBJ2-5,-,TRBV5-1
CASSLLWEKRLSDNEQFF,TGTGCCAGCAGTTTATTATGGGAGAAGCGCCTTTCTGACAATGAGCAGTTCTTC,-,TRBJ2-1,-,TRBV27
CASSYSRGMGDTIYF,TGTGCCAGCAGCTATTCTAGGGGGATGGGGGACACCATATATTTT,-,TRBJ1-3,-,TRBV11-2
CASSASRGVAETQYF,TGTGCCAGCAGCGCCTCTCGGGGGGTAGCGGAGACCCAGTACTTC,TRBD2,TRBJ2-5,-,TRBV7-8
CASGLVEGGAYNEQFF,TGTGCTAGTGGTTTGGTAGAGGGAGGGGCCTACAATGAGCAGTTCTTC,TRBD2,TRBJ2-1,-,TRBV12-5
CASSLYGRGGTGELFF,TGTGCCAGCAGCTTATACGGCAGGGGAGGGACCGGGGAGCTGTTTTTT,-,TRBJ2-2,-,TRBV7-8
CASSPRGTSSENYGYTF,TGTGCCAGCAGCCCGCGCGGGACATCCTCGGAGAACTATGGCTACACCTTC,-,TRBJ1-2,-,TRBV7-2
CASSLTWTVPGYTF,TGTGCCAGCAGCTTAACTTGGACAGTCCCCGGCTACACCTTC,-,TRBJ1-2,-,TRBV7-2
CASSQEALGNEQFF,TGCGCCAGCAGCCAAGAAGCGCTGGGAAATGAGCAGTTCTTC,-,TRBJ2-1,-,TRBV4-3
CASSYSGSGGQPQHF,TGTGCCAGCAGTTACTCGGGATCCGGGGGTCAGCCCCAGCATTTT,-,TRBJ1-5,-,TRBV6-5
CASWTSGIHEQFF,TGTGCCAGTTGGACTAGCGGGATCCATGAGCAGTTCTTC,TRBD2,TRBJ2-1,-,TRBV25-1
CASSVVGGGTDTQYF,TGTGCCAGCAGCGTAGTAGGGGGCGGCACAGATACGCAGTATTTT,TRBD1,TRBJ2-3,-,TRBV9
CASSPGNLQNTGELFF,TGTGCCAGCTCACCCGGGAACCTACAGAACACCGGGGAGCTGTTTTTT,-,TRBJ2-2,-,TRBV18
CAFCYRVGETQYF,TGTGCCTTTTGCTACAGGGTGGGAGAGACCCAGTACTTC,-,TRBJ2-5,-,TRBV30
CASSPVYSNQPQHF,TGTGCCAGCAGCCCGGTATATAGCAATCAGCCCCAGCATTTT,-,TRBJ1-5,-,TRBV28
CASSFSGIDEKLFF,TGTGCCAGTAGTTTTTCAGGAATAGATGAAAAACTGTTTTTT,-,TRBJ1-4,-,TRBV19
CASSQSGNTGELFF,TGTGCCAGCAGCCAAAGCGGAAACACCGGGGAGCTGTTTTTT,-,TRBJ2-2,-,TRBV3-1/TRBV3-2
CASSNSATNEKLFF,TGTGCCAGTAGCAACAGTGCAACTAATGAAAAACTGTTTTTT,-,TRBJ1-4,-,TRBV19
CSPSEQVNTEAFF,TGCAGCCCCTCTGAACAGGTGAACACTGAAGCTTTCTTT,-,TRBJ1-1,few,TRBV29-1
CSAGITEAFF,TGCAGCGCCGGGATCACTGAAGCTTTCTTT,-,TRBJ1-1,-,TRBV29-1
CSVDEGHQETQYF,TGCAGCGTTGACGAGGGACACCAAGAGACCCAGTACTTC,-,TRBJ2-5,-,TRBV29-1
CASSQVDGSEEPQHF,TGTGCCAGCAGCCAAGTGGACGGGAGCGAGGAGCCCCAGCATTTT,-,TRBJ1-5,-,TRBV4-2
CASKRQREFDNEQFF,TGTGCCAGTAAACGGCAGCGGGAGTTCGACAATGAGCAGTTCTTC,TRBD2,TRBJ2-1,-,TRBV6-5
CASSLGTSGFYEQYF,TGTGCCAGCAGCTTAGGGACTAGCGGGTTTTACGAGCAGTACTTC,TRBD2,TRBJ2-7,-,TRBV11-2
CAISEWASGGASADTQYF,TGTGCCATCAGTGAGTGGGCTAGCGGGGGGGCGAGCGCAGATACGCAGTATTTT,TRBD2,TRBJ2-3,-,TRBV10-3
CASSYGGSNSPLHF,TGTGCCAGCAGTTATGGGGGGTCAAATTCACCCCTCCACTTT,-,TRBJ1-6,-,TRBV27